This TCR beta chain derives from a study of blood T cell repertoires in COVID-19. Across the whole study: COVID-19 samples from acute and convalescent phases originated in the United States, Italy and Spain. PBMCs, B-cell-depleted T cells, or T cells provided the cDNA or gDNA that made up the material.

This CDR3 is built from 13 residues. Trimming pared 6 bases from V and 5 bases from J, leaving 13 bases between. Original analysis: For nucleated cells, counts were estimated from reference gene primer amplification. Sequenced by immunoSEQ multiplex PCR; TCRdb stores in-frame clones only, minus some. For V, J and clone size, that table is used; D and trimming come from the DNA. The top ten hold under 8.5% of the sample, which has about 400,000 clones, 80% to 90% seen once. Seattle patients were enrolled while actively infected and followed longitudinally. The chain joins TRBV23-1 to TRBJ2-5; D is perhaps TRBD1 (5 bases). TRBV23-1 qualifies as an ORF whose function is uncertain. The source is a woman in her sixties with COVID-19, enrolled during active disease. Sample: peripheral blood. In DNA, the CDR3 is TGCGCCAGCAGCCTTTTCGCAGGGGAGACCCAGTACTTC. This codes for CASSLFAGETQYF.